These 19 T cell receptor beta chains were all obtained from the same sample, sequenced in a study of blood T cell repertoires in COVID-19. Data came from immunoSEQ multiplex PCR; TCRdb stores just in-frame clones and leaves some out. The sample consists of about 190,000 clones, 65% to 80% of them appearing once. Sequenced input: peripheral blood. These receptors came from a man in his fifties who had recovered from COVID-19.

The sample holds a few counts of this clone. The CDR3 coding sequence is TGTGCCAGCAGCTTTCGGGTTAGCTATACCTACGAGCAGTACTTC. Translation: CASSFRVSYTYEQYF. The gene calls are TRBV5-6 and TRBJ2-7; D not certain. Germline V gene sequence: CDR1 SGHDT, CDR2 YYEEEE. V lost 2 bases and J 2 bases, leaving 14 bases between the germline ends. The CDR3 has 15 residues.

The rearrangement uses TRBV4-1 and TRBJ1-4, with TRBD1 matching over 7 bases. This CDR3 comprises 16 residues. Germline CDR1 reads MGHRA; CDR2 reads YSYEKL. Trimming removed 0 bases from V and 8 bases from J; junction bases left unmatched: 9. The CDR3 reads CASSQDQNPGGEKLFF. In DNA, the CDR3 is TGCGCCAGCAGCCAAGATCAGAACCCAGGGGGAGAAAAACTGTTTTTT.

The chain joins TRBV13 to TRBJ2-7; TRBD2 matches at 13 bases. Germline assignment: CDR1 PRHDT and CDR2 FYEKMQ (reference sequence). This CDR3 has 17 residues. The V gene end was trimmed by 5 bases and the J gene end by 2 bases; junction bases not matched to a gene: 9. The CDR3 DNA is TGTGCCAGCAGCACCGGGACTAGCGGGACGTCTGCCTACGAGCAGTACTTC. Protein: CASSTGTSGTSAYEQYF.

In nucleotides, the CDR3 is TGTGCCAGCAGTCCCACTAGCGTGTCAGGCATTCAGTACTTC. This translates into CASSPTSVSGIQYF. This rearrangement joins TRBV6-2 or TRBV6-3 to TRBJ2-4, with 7 bases aligning to TRBD2. V lost 5 bases, J lost 9 bases, and 10 bases stayed unmatched. The CDR3 covers 14 residues. Germline CDR1 reads MNHEY; CDR2 reads SVGEGT.

Written as DNA, the CDR3 is TGTGCCATCAGGGGCTCAGTGACTAGCGGGAGATCTTCCTACGAGCAGTACTTC. This encodes CAIRGSVTSGRSSYEQYF. The V gene is TRBV10-3, the J gene TRBJ2-7; 12 positions agree with TRBD2. V was clipped by 6 bases and J by 1 base; unmatched bases: 13. CDR1 and CDR2 (germline): ENHRY, SYGVKD. The CDR3 covers 18 residues.

The table lists this clone with a few counts. J is TRBJ1-6 and V is TRBV3-1 (or the pseudogene TRBV3-2); D gene unclear. Trimming took 0 bases from V and 10 from J, leaving 4 bases between them. In germline, CDR1 is LGHDT, CDR2 YNNKEL (reference sequence). This CDR3 has 12 residues. CDR3 region: CASSQDASPLHF. DNA of the CDR3: TGTGCCAGCAGCCAAGACGCGTCACCCCTCCACTTT.

The chain combines TRBV5-4 with TRBJ2-5; 11 bases agree with TRBD1. CDR3 size: 16 residues. Germline loops: CDR1 SGHNT, CDR2 YYREEE (reference sequence). Losses at the gene ends were 3 bases for V and 1 base for J; bases not matched to a gene: 5. The CDR3 spells CASSYGTGGFQETQYF. CDR3 DNA: TGTGCCAGCAGCTACGGGACAGGGGGATTCCAAGAGACCCAGTACTTC.

This clone has more than one count but fewer than ten. This chain links TRBV10-1 with TRBJ2-1; D might be TRBD1 (5 bases). V shed 2 bases and J shed 15 bases, with 17 bases lying between them. The CDR3 runs to 13 residues. CDR1 is WNHNN and CDR2 is SYGVQD in the germline V gene (reference sequence). The CDR3 loop reads CASSETGMLAVFF. As DNA, the CDR3 is TGCGCCAGCAGTGAGACAGGAATGTTGGCGGTGTTCTTC.

The rearrangement uses TRBV5-5 and TRBJ2-1; possible D gene TRBD1, 5 bases. Looked up from germline, CDR1 is SGHKS and CDR2 is YYEKEE (reference sequence). V lost 1 base, J lost 6 bases, and 8 bases lay in between. This CDR3 contains 13 residues. CDR3 protein: CASSLTGVNEQFF. The CDR3 nucleotides read TGTGCCAGCAGCTTGACAGGCGTCAATGAGCAGTTCTTC. The entire variable domain, with the rest obtained from reference TRBV5-5 and TRBJ2-1, is as follows: DAGVTQSPTHLIKTRGQQVTLRCSPISGHKSVSWYQQVLGQGPQFIFQYYEKEERGRGNFPDRFSARQFPNYSSELNVNALLLGDSALYLCASSLTGVNEQFFGPGTRLTVL.

This clone has just a few counts. The chain carries TRBV11-3 and TRBJ2-1, with a tentative D call TRBD2 (5 bases). The CDR3 spans 16 residues. From germline, CDR1 is SGHNT and CDR2 YENEEA. V lost 5 bases and J 2 bases, leaving 16 bases between the germline ends. DNA of the CDR3: TGTGCCAGCAGCCCTCGGGAAGCGAAAACCTACAATGAGCAGTTCTTC. Its protein product is CASSPREAKTYNEQFF.

The CDR3 sequence: CSSNFGNTIYF. CDR3 coding DNA: TGTAGCAGCAACTTCGGAAACACCATATATTTT. J is TRBJ1-3 and V is TRBV28; D is uncertain. Germline CDR1 and CDR2: MDHEN and SYDVKM. The CDR3 spans 11 residues.

This chain joins TRBV7-3 and TRBJ2-2; 11 bases match TRBD2. Looked up from germline, CDR1 is SGHTA and CDR2 is FQGTGA. The length of the CDR3 is 18 residues. Trimming at V came to 5 bases and at J to 5 bases, leaving 13 bases not matched to a gene. As DNA, the CDR3 is TGTGCCAGCAGCCCCGGGGGGCTAGCGGGAGGTTGGACCGGGGAGCTGTTTTTT. It encodes CASSPGGLAGGWTGELFF. Full variable domain (remainder filled in from reference TRBV7-3 and TRBJ2-2): GAGVSQTPSNKVTEKGKYVELRCDPISGHTALYWYRQSLGQGPEFLIYFQGTGAADDSGLPNDRFFAVRPEGSVSTLKIQRTERGDSAVYLCASSPGGLAGGWTGELFFGEGSRLTVL.

The chain has TRBV27 and TRBJ2-7; a possible D gene is TRBD1 (8 bases). Trimming left V 3 bases short and J 2 bases short, with 20 bases between. The CDR3 contains 17 residues. CDR1 is MNHEY and CDR2 is SMNVEV in the germline V gene (reference sequence). CDR3 residues: CASSFLRGGTGTYEQYF. For the CDR3, the DNA is TGTGCCAGCAGTTTTCTCAGGGGGGGGACAGGTACCTACGAGCAGTACTTC.

The V call is TRBV12-3 or TRBV12-4, the J call TRBJ2-7; TRBD2 is a possible D gene (6 bases). The CDR3 has 12 amino acids. The V end was cut by 5 bases, the J end by 3 bases, with 8 bases between. In DNA, the CDR3 is TGTGCCAGCAGTCGGGAGATCTACGAGCAGTACTTC. This gives the protein CASSREIYEQYF.

The chain carries TRBV7-9 and TRBJ2-1; D possibly corresponds to TRBD1 (6 bases). Between the trimmed V and J ends, which lost 5 bases and 5 bases, there was a span of 10 bases. The CDR3 loop spans 13 amino acids. Germline V gene lookup returns CDR1 SEHNR and CDR2 FQNEAQ (reference sequence). CDR3 coding DNA: TGTGCCAGCAGCCCCCGGACAGACAATGAGCAGTTCTTC. Encoded protein: CASSPRTDNEQFF.

CDR3 loop: CASSFDRGSDEQFF. The CDR3 DNA reads TGTGCCAGCAGCTTCGACAGGGGTTCCGATGAGCAGTTCTTC. The chain links TRBV5-8 to TRBJ2-1, with 8 bases lining up with TRBD1. CDR1 SGHTS and CDR2 YDEGEE come from the germline V gene. This CDR3 has 14 amino acids. Trimming removed 2 bases from V and 8 bases from J; junction bases left unmatched: 6.

The chain has TRBV3-1 (or the pseudogene TRBV3-2) and TRBJ2-2, with D maybe TRBD2 (5 bases). CDR3 length equals 16 residues. Trimming removed 1 base from V and 3 bases from J, with 12 bases in between. The germline V gene encodes CDR1 LGHDT and CDR2 YNNKEL (reference sequence). The DNA of the CDR3 is TGTGCCAGCAGCCAAGTGGCGGGTTCGTACACCGGGGAGCTGTTTTTT. This gives the protein CASSQVAGSYTGELFF.

The CDR3 sequence: CASSPLRESDQETQYF. The CDR3 coding sequence is TGTGCCAGCAGTCCCCTGAGGGAGTCTGACCAAGAGACCCAGTACTTC. The chain carries TRBV27 and TRBJ2-5; a possible D gene is TRBD2 (5 bases). Germline V gene data show CDR1 as MNHEY and CDR2 as SMNVEV (reference sequence). This CDR3 spans 16 amino acids. V was pared by 5 bases and J by 0 bases, with 16 bases between.

DNA for the CDR3: TGTGCCTGGAGTGTAGTTGGCTCCACCTACGAGCAGTACTTC. Amino acids: CAWSVVGSTYEQYF. The V call is TRBV30, the J call TRBJ2-7, with D unclear. V dropped 0 bases and J dropped 2 bases, with 11 bases sitting between them. This CDR3 is 14 amino acids long. CDR1 is GTSNPN and CDR2 is SVGIG in the germline V gene (reference sequence).